Below are 6 T cell receptor beta chains sequenced from a single sample in a study of T cells after yellow fever vaccination. TCRdb re-derived calls from the 5' RACE reads in MiXCR, one entry per CDR3 protein. The table records 100,000 to 150,000 distinct CDR3 sequences, 15% of them present only once. The sample here was CD8+ T cells sorted from PBMCs, taken 5 days after the yellow fever booster vaccination. These receptor sequences come from a man aged 18 to 30 who received the YFV17D yellow fever vaccine.

This clonotype has just a few counts. The V call is TRBV12-3 or TRBV12-4, the J call TRBJ1-1, with 8 positions matching TRBD1. Losses at the gene ends were 5 bases for V and 1 base for J; bases not matched to a gene: 9. This CDR3 region has 16 residues. This chain's CDR3 is CASSSATGTGNTEAFF. DNA of the CDR3: TGTGCCAGCAGTAGTGCTACCGGGACAGGGAACACTGAAGCTTTCTTT.

The rearrangement joins TRBV4-1 to TRBJ2-3, with 7 bases matching TRBD2. Unmatched junction bases numbered 5, after V lost 6 bases and J lost 2 bases. CDR1 is MGHRA, CDR2 YSYEKL, per germline. The CDR3 is 14 residues long. DNA for the CDR3: TGCGCCAGCAGACGGACTAGTTTCACAGATACGCAGTATTTT. Protein product: CASRRTSFTDTQYF.

This clonotype was seen repeatedly, ten times or more. CDR3 in DNA: TGCGCCAGCAGCTCCGACAGTACCGGGGAGCTGTTTTTT. Its protein product is CASSSDSTGELFF. The rearrangement uses TRBV5-1 and TRBJ2-2; weak D call: TRBD1 (5 bases). Trimming removed 3 bases from V and 5 bases from J, with 8 bases in between. Per germline, CDR1 SGHRS and CDR2 YFSETQ. This CDR3 comprises 13 residues.

This clonotype was seen a few times. The J gene is TRBJ2-5, the V gene TRBV29-1; 7 bases fit TRBD1. With 2 bases clipped from V and 5 bases from J, the junction kept 8 bases outside the gene matches. Per germline, CDR1 SQVTM and CDR2 ANQGSEA. CDR3 length equals 14 residues. In DNA form, the CDR3 reads TGCAGCGTTGAAAAGACAGGGCATGGGGAGACCCAGTACTTC. Translating it yields CSVEKTGHGETQYF.

This clonotype was counted only a few times. V and J are TRBV9 and TRBJ2-1, with D perhaps TRBD2 (5 bases). CDR3 length equals 15 residues. V was pared by 0 bases and J by 4 bases, with 11 bases between. Germline loops: CDR1 SGDLS, CDR2 YYNGEE. In nucleotides, the CDR3 is TGTGCCAGCAGCGTAGATGGAGGTCGGTACAATGAGCAGTTCTTC. Its translation is CASSVDGGRYNEQFF.

This sequence joins TRBV9 and TRBJ2-3, with D unresolved. Trimming removed 6 bases at V and 0 bases at J, with 11 bases between. Germline values: CDR1 SGDLS, CDR2 YYNGEE. CDR3 length: 14 residues. In DNA, the CDR3 is TGTGCCAGCACGGTAATGGGGAGCACAGATACGCAGTATTTT. Protein sequence: CASTVMGSTDTQYF.